Given below is one TCR beta chain in context. Antigen specificity is unknown. Cell sorting via CD45RO/CCR7/CD25/CD127/CD95/CD27 was performed to obtain CD4+ naive, central memory, regulatory and stem cell-like memory cells. The authors reverse transcribed all of the isolated RNA, so sequencing captured expressed TCRB transcripts. For naive, central memory and regulatory T cell samples, reads averaged roughly 3.7 million. Data came from immunoSEQ multiplex PCR; TCRdb stores just in-frame clones and leaves some out. The sample lists 250,000 to 300,000 clones, roughly 8% occurring once. This sample was included in a study of beta chain features in type 1 diabetes. The study's findings and limits: Patients and controls would be equally affected if PCR favored shorter templates. TCRB CDR3 length was moderately but significantly reduced in all four CD4+ subsets of Type 1 diabetes patients.

CDR1 and CDR2 (germline): MGHRA, YSYEKL. CDR3 size: 16 residues. J gave up 4 bases and V 0 bases, and 7 bases lay outside the gene matches. This chain connects TRBV4-1 to TRBJ2-5; the match to TRBD2 covers 8 bases. Input material: central memory CD4+ T cells from blood. The receptor's source is a woman aged 18-29 years in good health. The CDR3 DNA sequence: TGCGCCAGCAGCCAAGATCCGACCAGCGGGAGAGAGACCCAGTACTTC. This codes for CASSQDPTSGRETQYF.